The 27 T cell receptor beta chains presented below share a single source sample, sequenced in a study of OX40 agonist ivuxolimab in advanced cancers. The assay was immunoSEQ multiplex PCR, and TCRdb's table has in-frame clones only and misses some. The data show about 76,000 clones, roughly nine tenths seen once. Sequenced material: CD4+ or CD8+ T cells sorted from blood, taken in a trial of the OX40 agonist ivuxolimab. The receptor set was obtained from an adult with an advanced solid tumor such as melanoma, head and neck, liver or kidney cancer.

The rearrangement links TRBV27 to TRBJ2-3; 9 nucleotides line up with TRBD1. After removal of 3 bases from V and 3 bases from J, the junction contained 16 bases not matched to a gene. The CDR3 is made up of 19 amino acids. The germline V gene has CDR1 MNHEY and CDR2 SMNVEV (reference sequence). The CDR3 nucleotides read TGTGCCAGCAGTTTTGCGAACGCGCTGGGGACAGGGTTAACAGATACGCAGTATTTT. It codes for CASSFANALGTGLTDTQYF.

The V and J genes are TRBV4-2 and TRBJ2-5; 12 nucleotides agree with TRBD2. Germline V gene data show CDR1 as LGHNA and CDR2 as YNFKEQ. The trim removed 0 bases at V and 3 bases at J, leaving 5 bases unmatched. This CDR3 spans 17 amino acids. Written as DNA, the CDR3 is TGTGCCAGCAGCCAAGATCCTAGCGGGGGGGCAGAAGAGACCCAGTACTTC. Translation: CASSQDPSGGAEETQYF.

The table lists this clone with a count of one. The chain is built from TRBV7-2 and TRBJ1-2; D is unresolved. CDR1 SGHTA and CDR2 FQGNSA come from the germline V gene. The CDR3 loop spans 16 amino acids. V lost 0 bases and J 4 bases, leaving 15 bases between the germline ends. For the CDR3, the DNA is TGTGCCAGCAGCTTAGCCGTCGGCAGCCCTTCCTATGGCTACACCTTC. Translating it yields CASSLAVGSPSYGYTF.

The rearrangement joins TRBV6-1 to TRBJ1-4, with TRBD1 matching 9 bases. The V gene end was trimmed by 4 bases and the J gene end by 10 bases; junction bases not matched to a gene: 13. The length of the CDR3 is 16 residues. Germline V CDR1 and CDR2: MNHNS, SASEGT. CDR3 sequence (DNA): TGTGCCAGCAGTGCCGCTCAGGGACAGGGTACCGTAAAACTGTTTTTT. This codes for CASSAAQGQGTVKLFF.

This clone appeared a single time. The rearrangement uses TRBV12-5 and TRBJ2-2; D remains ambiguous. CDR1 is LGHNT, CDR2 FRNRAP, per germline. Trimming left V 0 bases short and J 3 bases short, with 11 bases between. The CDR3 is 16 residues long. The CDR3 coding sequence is TGTGCTAGTGGTTTGGTATTATCGTCCCACACCGGGGAGCTGTTTTTT. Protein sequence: CASGLVLSSHTGELFF.

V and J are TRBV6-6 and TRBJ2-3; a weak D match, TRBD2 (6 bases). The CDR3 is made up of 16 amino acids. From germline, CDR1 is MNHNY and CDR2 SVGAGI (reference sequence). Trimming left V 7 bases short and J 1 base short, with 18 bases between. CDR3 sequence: CASTQRASERTDTQYF. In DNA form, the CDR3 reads TGTGCCAGCACCCAACGGGCTAGCGAACGCACAGATACGCAGTATTTT.

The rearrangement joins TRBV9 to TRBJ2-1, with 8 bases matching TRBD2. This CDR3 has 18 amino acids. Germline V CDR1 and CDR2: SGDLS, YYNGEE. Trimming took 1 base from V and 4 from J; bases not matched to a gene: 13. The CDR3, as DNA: TGTGCCAGCAGCGTACTTAGCGGGATAGGTGGGGGATACAATGAGCAGTTCTTC. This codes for CASSVLSGIGGGYNEQFF. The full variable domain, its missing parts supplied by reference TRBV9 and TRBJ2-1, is DSGVTQTPKHLITATGQRVTLRCSPRSGDLSVYWYQQSLDQGLQFLIQYYNGEERAKGNILERFSAQQFPDLHSELNLSSLELGDSALYFCASSVLSGIGGGYNEQFFGPGTRLTVL.

The CDR3 DNA sequence: TGTGCCTGTCCCACTAGCGGACGGTACAATGAGCAGTTCTTC. Protein: CACPTSGRYNEQFF. The V gene is TRBV30, the J gene TRBJ2-1; TRBD2 agrees at 8 bases. The ends lost 6 bases at V and 4 bases at J; junction bases unmatched: 8. This CDR3 contains 14 residues. Germline assignment: CDR1 GTSNPN and CDR2 SVGIG (reference sequence). Full variable domain (remainder filled in from reference TRBV30 and TRBJ2-1): SQTIHQWPATLVQPVGSPLSLECTVEGTSNPNLYWYRQAAGRGLQLLFYSVGIGQISSEVPQNLSASRPQDRQFILSSKKLLLSDSGFYLCACPTSGRYNEQFFGPGTRLTVL.

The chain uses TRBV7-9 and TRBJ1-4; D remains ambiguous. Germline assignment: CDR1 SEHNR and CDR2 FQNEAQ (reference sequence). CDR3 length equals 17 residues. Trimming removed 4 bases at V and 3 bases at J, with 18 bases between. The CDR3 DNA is TGTGCCAGCAGCTCCGGACGGGGAGCCCCGGCTAATGAAAAACTGTTTTTT. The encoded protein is CASSSGRGAPANEKLFF.

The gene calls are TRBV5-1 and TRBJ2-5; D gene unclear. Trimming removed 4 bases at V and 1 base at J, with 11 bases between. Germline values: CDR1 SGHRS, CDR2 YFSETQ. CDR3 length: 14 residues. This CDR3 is CASSLTRPQETQYF. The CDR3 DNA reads TGCGCCAGCAGCCTCACCAGGCCCCAAGAGACCCAGTACTTC.

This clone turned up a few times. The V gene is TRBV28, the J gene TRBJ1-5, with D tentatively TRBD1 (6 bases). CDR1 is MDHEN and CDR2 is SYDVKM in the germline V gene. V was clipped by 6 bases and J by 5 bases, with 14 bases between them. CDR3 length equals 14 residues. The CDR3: CASSVGGGYQPQHF. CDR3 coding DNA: TGTGCCAGCAGCGTGGGAGGGGGGTATCAGCCCCAGCATTTT.

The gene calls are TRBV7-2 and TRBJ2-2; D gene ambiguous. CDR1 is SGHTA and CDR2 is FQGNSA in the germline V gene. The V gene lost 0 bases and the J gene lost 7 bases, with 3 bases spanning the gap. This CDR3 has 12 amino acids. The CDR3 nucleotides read TGTGCCAGCAGCTTAGCGATCGGGGAGCTGTTTTTT. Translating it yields CASSLAIGELFF.

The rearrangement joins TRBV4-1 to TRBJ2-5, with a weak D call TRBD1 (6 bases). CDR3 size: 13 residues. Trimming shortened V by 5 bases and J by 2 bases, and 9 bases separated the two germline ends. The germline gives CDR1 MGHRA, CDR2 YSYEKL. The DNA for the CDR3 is TGCGCCAGCAGCTCGACAGGTCAAGAGACCCAGTACTTC. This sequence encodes CASSSTGQETQYF.

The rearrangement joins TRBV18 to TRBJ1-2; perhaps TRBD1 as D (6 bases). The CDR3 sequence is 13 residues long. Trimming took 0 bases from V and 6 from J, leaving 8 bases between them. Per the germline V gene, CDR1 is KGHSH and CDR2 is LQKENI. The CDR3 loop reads CASSPPTGDGYTF. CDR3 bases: TGTGCCAGCTCACCACCGACAGGCGATGGCTACACCTTC.

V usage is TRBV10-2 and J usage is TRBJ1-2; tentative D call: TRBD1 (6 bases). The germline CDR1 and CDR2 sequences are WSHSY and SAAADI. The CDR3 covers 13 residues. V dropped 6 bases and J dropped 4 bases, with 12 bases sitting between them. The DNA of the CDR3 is TGCGCCAGCAGCCCGGACAGAGCCTATGGCTACACCTTC. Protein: CASSPDRAYGYTF.

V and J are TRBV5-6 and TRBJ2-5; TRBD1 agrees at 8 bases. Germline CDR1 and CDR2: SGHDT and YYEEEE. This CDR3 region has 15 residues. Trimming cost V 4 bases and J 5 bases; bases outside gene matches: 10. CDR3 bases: TGTGCCAGCAGCCTCAGGGACAGGCCGGGGGAGACCCAGTACTTC. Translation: CASSLRDRPGETQYF.

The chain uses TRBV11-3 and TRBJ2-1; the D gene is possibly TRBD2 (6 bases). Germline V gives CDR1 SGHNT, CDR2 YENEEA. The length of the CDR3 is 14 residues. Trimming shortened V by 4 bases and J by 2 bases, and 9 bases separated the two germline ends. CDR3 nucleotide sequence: TGTGCCAGCAGCTCCCCGGGAGCCTACAATGAGCAGTTCTTC. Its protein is CASSSPGAYNEQFF.

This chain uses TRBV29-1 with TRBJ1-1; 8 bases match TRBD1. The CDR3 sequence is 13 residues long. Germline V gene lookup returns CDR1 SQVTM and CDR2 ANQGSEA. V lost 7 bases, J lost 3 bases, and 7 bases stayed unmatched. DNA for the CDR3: TGCAGCGCAAACTACAGGGGGGACACTGAAGCTTTCTTT. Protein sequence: CSANYRGDTEAFF.

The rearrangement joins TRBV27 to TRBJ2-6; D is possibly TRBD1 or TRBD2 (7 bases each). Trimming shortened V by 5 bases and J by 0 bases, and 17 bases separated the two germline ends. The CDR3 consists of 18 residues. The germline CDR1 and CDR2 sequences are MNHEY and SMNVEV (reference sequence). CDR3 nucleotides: TGTGCCAGCAGTAGGGGGGGCAGGGGGAGCTCTGGGGCCAACGTCCTGACTTTC. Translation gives CASSRGGRGSSGANVLTF.

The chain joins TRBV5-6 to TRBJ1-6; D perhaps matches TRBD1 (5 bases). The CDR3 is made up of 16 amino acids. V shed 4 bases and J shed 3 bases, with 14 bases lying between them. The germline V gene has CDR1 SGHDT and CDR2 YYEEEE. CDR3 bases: TGTGCCAGCAGCCTCCGGTGGGGGGGCTATAATTCACCCCTCCACTTT. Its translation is CASSLRWGGYNSPLHF.

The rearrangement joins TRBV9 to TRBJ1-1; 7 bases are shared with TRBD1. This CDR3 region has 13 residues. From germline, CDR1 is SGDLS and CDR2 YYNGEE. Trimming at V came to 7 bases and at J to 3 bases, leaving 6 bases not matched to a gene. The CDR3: CASGFQGDTEAFF. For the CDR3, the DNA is TGTGCCAGCGGATTCCAGGGGGACACTGAAGCTTTCTTT. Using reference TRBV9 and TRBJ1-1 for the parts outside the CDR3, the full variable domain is DSGVTQTPKHLITATGQRVTLRCSPRSGDLSVYWYQQSLDQGLQFLIQYYNGEERAKGNILERFSAQQFPDLHSELNLSSLELGDSALYFCASGFQGDTEAFFGQGTRLTVV.

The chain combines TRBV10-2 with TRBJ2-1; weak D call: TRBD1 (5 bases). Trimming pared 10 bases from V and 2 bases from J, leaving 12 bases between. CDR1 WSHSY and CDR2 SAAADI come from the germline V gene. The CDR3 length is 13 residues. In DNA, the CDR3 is TGCGCCACCCAGGGTAACACCTACAATGAGCAGTTCTTC. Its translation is CATQGNTYNEQFF.

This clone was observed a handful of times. CDR3: CASSSVTDTQYF. In DNA form, the CDR3 reads TGTGCCAGCAGCTCCGTCACAGATACGCAGTATTTT. The chain employs TRBV7-2 and TRBJ2-3; unclear D gene. Trimming shortened V by 4 bases and J by 2 bases, and 4 bases separated the two germline ends. CDR3 size: 12 residues. In germline, CDR1 is SGHTA, CDR2 FQGNSA.

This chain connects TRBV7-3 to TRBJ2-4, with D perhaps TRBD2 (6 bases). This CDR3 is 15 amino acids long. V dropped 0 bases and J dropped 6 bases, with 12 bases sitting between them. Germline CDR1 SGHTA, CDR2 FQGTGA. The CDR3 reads CASSLTGTPGNIQYF. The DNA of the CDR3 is TGTGCCAGCAGCTTAACGGGGACTCCGGGAAACATTCAGTACTTC.

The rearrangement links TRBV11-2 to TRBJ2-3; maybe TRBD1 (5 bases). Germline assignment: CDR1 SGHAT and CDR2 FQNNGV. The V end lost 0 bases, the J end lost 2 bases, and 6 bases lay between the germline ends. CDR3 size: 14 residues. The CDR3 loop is CASSLDRATDTQYF. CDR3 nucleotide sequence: TGTGCCAGCAGCTTAGACAGGGCCACAGATACGCAGTATTTT.

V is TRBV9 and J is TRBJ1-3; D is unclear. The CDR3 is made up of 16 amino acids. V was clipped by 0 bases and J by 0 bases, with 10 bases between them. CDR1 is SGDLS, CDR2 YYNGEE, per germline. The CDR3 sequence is CASSVGRASSGNTIYF. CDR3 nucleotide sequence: TGTGCCAGCAGCGTAGGTAGGGCGAGCTCTGGAAACACCATATATTTT.

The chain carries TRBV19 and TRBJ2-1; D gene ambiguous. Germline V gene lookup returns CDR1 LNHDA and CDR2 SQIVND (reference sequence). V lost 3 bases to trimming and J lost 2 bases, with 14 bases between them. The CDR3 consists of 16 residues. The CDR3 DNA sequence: TGTGCCAGTAGTATTATGGGCTGGACCACCTACAATGAGCAGTTCTTC. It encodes CASSIMGWTTYNEQFF.